Presented here are 21 T cell receptor beta chains from one specimen sequenced in a study of blood T cell repertoires in COVID-19. Sequencing used immunoSEQ multiplex PCR; TCRdb keeps in-frame clones, though not all of them. The sample records 300,000 to 350,000 clones, approximately 89% being singletons. Sequenced: PBMCs or T cells enriched from blood (not recorded which). These TCRs come from a woman in her twenties or thirties who had recovered from COVID-19.

This chain links TRBV29-1 with TRBJ2-4; D remains unclear. In germline, CDR1 is SQVTM, CDR2 ANQGSEA. V lost 5 bases to trimming and J lost 3 bases, with 14 bases between them. The CDR3 covers 14 residues. This CDR3 reads CSVFSQAHKNIQYF. The DNA for the CDR3 is TGCAGCGTTTTTAGTCAAGCCCACAAAAACATTCAGTACTTC.

The chain has TRBV19 and TRBJ1-5; D gene ambiguous. CDR1 LNHDA and CDR2 SQIVND come from the germline V gene (reference sequence). V gave up 4 bases and J gave up 0 bases, with 13 bases separating them. The CDR3 runs 16 residues. CDR3 in DNA: TGTGCCAGTAGTACCGCCCCCTCCTATAGCAATCAGCCCCAGCATTTT. Its translation: CASSTAPSYSNQPQHF.

This clone was seen just once. V is TRBV5-1 and J is TRBJ2-1; 13 bases agree with TRBD2. The CDR3 has 15 amino acids. Germline V gene data show CDR1 as SGHRS and CDR2 as YFSETQ. J gave up 6 bases and V 4 bases, and 4 bases lay outside the gene matches. CDR3 sequence reads: CASSATSGRANEQFF. CDR3 DNA sequence: TGCGCCAGCAGCGCTACTAGCGGGAGGGCCAATGAGCAGTTCTTC.

V usage is TRBV28 and J usage is TRBJ2-7, with TRBD1 matching 7 bases. The germline CDR1 and CDR2 sequences are MDHEN and SYDVKM. This CDR3 comprises 14 residues. Trimming took 7 bases from V and 4 from J; bases not matched to a gene: 10. This CDR3 reads CASTQFRGLYEQYF. The DNA of the CDR3 is TGTGCCAGCACCCAATTTAGGGGGCTGTACGAGCAGTACTTC.

V usage is TRBV27 and J usage is TRBJ2-7, with a tentative D call TRBD1 (5 bases). V lost 5 bases, J lost 3 bases, and 14 bases lay in between. Germline V gene lookup returns CDR1 MNHEY and CDR2 SMNVEV (reference sequence). The CDR3 has 14 residues. As DNA, the CDR3 is TGTGCCAGCAGTCAGCAGGGCGCGGTCTACGAGCAGTACTTC. This translates into CASSQQGAVYEQYF.

V usage is TRBV12-5 and J usage is TRBJ2-3; 8 bases match TRBD1. The CDR3 extends over 15 amino acids. V gave up 7 bases and J gave up 4 bases; unmatched junction bases: 10. Germline CDR1 is LGHNT and CDR2 is FRNRAP. This CDR3 reads CASARTGSLSDTQYF. CDR3 coding DNA: TGTGCTAGTGCCCGGACAGGGTCCCTTTCAGATACGCAGTATTTT.

On this clone: The identical CDR3 is also encoded by other nucleotide sequences in the sample. V usage is TRBV6-5 and J usage is TRBJ1-5; 8 bases are a match to TRBD1. V lost 4 bases, J lost 6 bases, and 5 bases stayed unmatched. This CDR3 has 14 amino acids. Germline loops: CDR1 MNHEY, CDR2 SVGAGI. DNA for the CDR3: TGTGCCAGCAGTTCGCGGACAGGGAGTCAGCCCCAGCATTTT. It yields the protein CASSSRTGSQPQHF.

The J gene is TRBJ1-1, the V gene TRBV28; 7 bases are a match to TRBD1. The CDR3 contains 14 residues. CDR1 is MDHEN, CDR2 SYDVKM, per germline. V was clipped by 4 bases and J by 5 bases; unmatched bases: 7. The CDR3 bases are TGTGCCAGCAGTTCCGGACAGGCGACAACTGAAGCTTTCTTT. This gives the protein CASSSGQATTEAFF.

This clone came up once. The chain has TRBV7-2 and TRBJ1-6; a weak D match, TRBD1 (6 bases). V lost 5 bases and J lost 5, with 13 bases in between. This CDR3 is 15 amino acids long. The germline gives CDR1 SGHTA, CDR2 FQGNSA. CDR3 region: CASSPYRTDNSPLHF. CDR3 bases: TGTGCCAGCAGCCCCTATCGGACAGATAATTCACCCCTCCACTTT.

The V gene is TRBV5-1, the J gene TRBJ1-3; weak D call: TRBD1 (6 bases). CDR1 is SGHRS, CDR2 YFSETQ, per germline. The CDR3 contains 17 residues. Trimming cost V 0 bases and J 4 bases, with 17 bases left between them. CDR3 DNA: TGCGCCAGCAGCTTGGCACCTTCTGGGACAAGCGGAAACACCATATATTTT. Its protein product is CASSLAPSGTSGNTIYF.

The gene calls are TRBV4-1 and TRBJ2-2; D is perhaps TRBD2 (6 bases). Germline-derived CDR1 and CDR2 are MGHRA and YSYEKL. Deletions cut 0 bases from V and 5 bases from J, with 22 bases between. The CDR3 is made up of 19 amino acids. The CDR3 sequence: CASSQDVFSGRGRTGELFF. For the CDR3, the DNA is TGCGCCAGCAGCCAAGATGTGTTTTCGGGGCGGGGTAGGACCGGGGAGCTGTTTTTT.

CDR3 nucleotide sequence: TGTGCCAGCAGCGAGTGGACAGGGAGCAACGCGGCCCAAGAGACCCAGTACTTC. Its protein product is CASSEWTGSNAAQETQYF. The V and J genes are TRBV11-2 and TRBJ2-5; 8 bases fit TRBD1. The trim removed 5 bases at V and 1 base at J, leaving 15 bases unmatched. This CDR3 contains 18 residues. Per germline, CDR1 SGHAT and CDR2 FQNNGV.

The CDR3 reads CASSLDSGNTIYF. CDR3 DNA sequence: TGCGCCAGCAGCTTGGATAGTGGAAACACCATATATTTT. The chain employs TRBV5-1 and TRBJ1-3; no clear D gene. Germline V gene sequence: CDR1 SGHRS, CDR2 YFSETQ. The CDR3 is 13 amino acids. Trimming stripped 0 bases from V and 3 bases from J, with 4 bases between. The full variable domain, in which reference TRBV5-1 and TRBJ1-3 provide the parts outside the CDR3, is KAGVTQTPRYLIKTRGQQVTLSCSPISGHRSVSWYQQTPGQGLQFLFEYFSETQRNKGNFPGRFSGRQFSNSRSEMNVSTLELGDSALYLCASSLDSGNTIYFGEGSWLTVV.

This chain links TRBV19 with TRBJ1-1, with no clear D. The CDR3 has 15 amino acids. Germline CDR1 reads LNHDA; CDR2 reads SQIVND (reference sequence). V lost 5 bases and J 3 bases, leaving 16 bases between the germline ends. The CDR3 DNA is TGTGCCAGTAGTCTATCCAGAAGTGCGGACACTGAAGCTTTCTTT. Amino acids: CASSLSRSADTEAFF.

The J gene is TRBJ1-2, the V gene TRBV6-6; TRBD1 agrees at 8 bases. The CDR3 has 14 amino acids. V shed 4 bases and J 6 bases; nucleotides not matched to a gene: 7. Germline V gene data show CDR1 as MNHNY and CDR2 as SVGAGI (reference sequence). CDR3 residues: CASSSEGQGNGYTF. CDR3 DNA: TGTGCCAGCAGTTCTGAAGGACAGGGCAATGGCTACACCTTC.

A single count supports this clone. This chain connects TRBV2 to TRBJ1-1, with TRBD1 as a possible D gene (5 bases). CDR3 length: 13 amino acids. Per germline, CDR1 SNHLY and CDR2 FYNNEI. V gave up 7 bases and J gave up 4 bases, with 13 bases separating them. The CDR3 spells CASTGGVGTEAFF. The CDR3 DNA reads as TGTGCCAGCACTGGAGGGGTAGGCACTGAAGCTTTCTTT.

V and J are TRBV2 and TRBJ1-5; D unclear. This CDR3 region has 14 residues. Per the germline V gene, CDR1 is SNHLY and CDR2 is FYNNEI. Between the trimmed V and J ends, which lost 3 bases and 4 bases, there was a span of 10 bases. For the CDR3, the DNA is TGTGCCAGCAGTGAGGCGGCAGCAAATCAGCCCCAGCATTTT. Translated: CASSEAAANQPQHF.

This clone has only one observation. The rearrangement joins TRBV28 to TRBJ1-2, with a tentative D call TRBD1 (5 bases). Germline-derived CDR1 and CDR2 are MDHEN and SYDVKM. V dropped 5 bases and J dropped 6 bases, with 22 bases sitting between them. CDR3 size: 16 residues. The CDR3 DNA reads TGTGCCAGCAGTCCCCTTCGGGGGGAAAGATTAGATGGCTACACCTTC. Its protein is CASSPLRGERLDGYTF.

The chain recombines TRBV11-2 with TRBJ2-1; 8 nucleotides align to TRBD2. CDR3 length: 14 amino acids. Trimming removed 5 bases from V and 7 bases from J; junction bases left unmatched: 7. Germline lookup yields CDR1 SGHAT and CDR2 FQNNGV. The CDR3 sequence is CASSELAAYNEQFF. For the CDR3, the DNA is TGTGCCAGCAGCGAACTAGCGGCTTATAATGAGCAGTTCTTC. Together with reference TRBV11-2 and TRBJ2-1, the CDR3 gives the full variable domain: EAGVAQSPRYKIIEKRQSVAFWCNPISGHATLYWYQQILGQGPKLLIQFQNNGVVDDSQLPKDRFSAERLKGVDSTLKIQPAKLEDSAVYLCASSELAAYNEQFFGPGTRLTVL.

The chain has TRBV7-9 and TRBJ2-1; weak D call: TRBD1 (6 bases). Trimming removed 4 bases from V and 5 bases from J, with 12 bases in between. CDR1 SEHNR and CDR2 FQNEAQ come from the germline V gene (reference sequence). The CDR3 has 14 residues. In DNA form, the CDR3 reads TGTGCCAGCAGCTCCTCGGACAGAAACAATGAGCAGTTCTTC. Translation gives CASSSSDRNNEQFF.

As for this clone: Other DNA sequences of this sample code for an identical CDR3. The CDR3 sequence: CASRGTGGNQPQHF. In nucleotides, the CDR3 is TGTGCCAGTAGGGGGACAGGCGGCAATCAGCCCCAGCATTTT. The chain links TRBV19 to TRBJ1-5; 8 positions agree with TRBD1. Germline CDR1 LNHDA, CDR2 SQIVND (reference sequence). CDR3 size: 14 residues. The V segment lost 6 bases and the J segment 2 bases; nucleotides outside the gene matches: 3.